Listed below are T cell receptor beta chains from one sample, sequenced in a study of blood T cell repertoires in COVID-19. TCRdb's copy holds only in-frame clones and misses some; the assay was immunoSEQ multiplex PCR. This table has tens of thousands of clones, 90% appearing once. The material sequenced was peripheral blood. The source of these receptors is a man aged 45-65 years with COVID-19, enrolled during active disease. The CDR3 runs from the conserved cysteine through the conserved F or W. The order of the fields is V gene, CDR3 length, D gene, clone size, J gene, CDR3 protein, CDR3 DNA. A D gene is named only where the DNA matches it firmly. Clone size is given for some rows only: seen once, a few or many times, or a class if the clone is expanded.

>TRBV5-5|15|TRBD1|NA|TRBJ1-1
CASSRRQGVGTEAFF
TGTGCCAGCAGCAGAAGACAGGGGGTAGGCACTGAAGCTTTCTTT
>TRBV6-5|15|NA|NA|TRBJ2-1
CASSYGSLSYNEQFF
TGTGCCAGCAGTTATGGGAGTCTCTCCTACAATGAGCAGTTCTTC
>TRBV18|15|TRBD2|NA|TRBJ2-1
CASSPALAGDNEQFF
TGTGCCAGCTCACCGGCGCTAGCGGGGGACAATGAGCAGTTCTTC
>TRBV4-3|16|TRBD1|NA|TRBJ1-2
CASSHRTGDLNYGYTF
TGCGCCAGCAGCCATCGGACAGGGGACCTCAACTATGGCTACACCTTC
>TRBV6-5|13|NA|NA|TRBJ1-2
CASSYAGNYGYTF
TGTGCCAGCAGTTACGCGGGTAACTATGGCTACACCTTC
>TRBV27|14|NA|NA|TRBJ1-2
CASRGSSRGYGYTF
TGTGCCAGCAGAGGTTCGTCTCGGGGCTATGGCTACACCTTC
>TRBV3-1/TRBV3-2|15|TRBD1|NA|TRBJ2-3
CASSHRQGGTDTQYF
TGTGCCAGCAGCCACAGACAGGGGGGGACAGATACGCAGTATTTT
>TRBV11-2|14|TRBD1|NA|TRBJ1-2
CASSLGGTGYGYTF
TGTGCCAGCAGCTTAGGAGGGACAGGTTATGGCTACACCTTC
>TRBV9|17|TRBD1|NA|TRBJ1-1
CASRGDRGGVGGTEAFF
TGTGCCAGCAGGGGGGACAGGGGAGGCGTGGGTGGCACTGAAGCTTTCTTT
>TRBV5-5|13|NA|NA|TRBJ1-2
CASSPPRDYGYTF
TGTGCCAGCAGCCCTCCGCGCGACTATGGCTACACCTTC
>TRBV10-3|16|NA|NA|TRBJ2-7
CAISESTPYRALEQYF
TGTGCCATCAGTGAGTCGACTCCTTACAGGGCCCTCGAGCAGTACTTC
>TRBV11-2|15|TRBD1|NA|TRBJ2-7
CASSLVGTGDYEQYF
TGTGCCAGCAGCTTAGTTGGGACAGGGGACTACGAGCAGTACTTC
>TRBV18|16|NA|NA|TRBJ1-4
CASSPTRGATNEKLFF
TGTGCCAGCTCCCCAACACGGGGGGCAACTAATGAAAAACTGTTTTTT
>TRBV10-3|10|NA|NA|TRBJ2-7
CATAGAEQYF
TGTGCCACCGCGGGTGCCGAGCAGTACTTC
>TRBV5-1|15|NA|NA|TRBJ1-1
CASSLLGQGNTEAFF
TGCGCCAGCAGCTTGTTAGGGCAGGGCAACACTGAAGCTTTCTTT
>TRBV4-2|17|TRBD1|NA|TRBJ2-2
CASSQVAYRGQSGELFF
TGTGCCAGCAGCCAAGTAGCGTACAGGGGGCAGTCCGGGGAGCTGTTTTTT
>TRBV7-9|15|NA|NA|TRBJ1-1
CASSREGHSNTEAFF
TGTGCCAGCAGCCGGGAGGGGCACTCGAACACTGAAGCTTTCTTT
>TRBV2|14|TRBD1|NA|TRBJ1-1
CASGREGANTEAFF
TGTGCCAGCGGAAGAGAGGGGGCGAACACTGAAGCTTTCTTT
>TRBV6-5|15|NA|NA|TRBJ2-2
CASRVDSWNTGELFF
TGTGCCAGCAGGGTAGACAGCTGGAACACCGGGGAGCTGTTTTTT
>TRBV4-3|20|NA|NA|TRBJ2-2
CASSQDGEPFLKSNTGELFF
TGCGCCAGCAGCCAAGATGGAGAGCCCTTTTTGAAGAGTAACACCGGGGAGCTGTTTTTT
>TRBV5-1|15|TRBD1|NA|TRBJ1-4
CASSKGTVTNEKLFF
TGCGCCAGCAGTAAAGGGACAGTCACTAATGAAAAACTGTTTTTT
>TRBV4-3|17|TRBD2|once|TRBJ2-2
CASSAGLAGARTGELFF
TGCGCCAGCAGCGCCGGACTAGCGGGAGCGCGCACCGGGGAGCTGTTTTTT
>TRBV6-6|14|TRBD1|NA|TRBJ2-5
CASRLTGGQETQYF
TGTGCCAGCAGACTAACAGGGGGCCAAGAGACCCAGTACTTC
>TRBV5-1|16|NA|NA|TRBJ2-7
CASSLGAGPSIDEQYF
TGCGCCAGCAGCTTGGGGGCGGGCCCCTCAATCGACGAGCAGTACTTC
>TRBV24-1|14|TRBD1|NA|TRBJ2-5
CATSDPGQGETQYF
TGTGCCACCAGTGACCCCGGACAGGGAGAGACCCAGTACTTC
>TRBV7-8|16|TRBD2|NA|TRBJ2-2
CASSLGSGRGTGELFF
TGTGCCAGCAGCTTAGGAAGCGGGAGAGGGACCGGGGAGCTGTTTTTT
>TRBV18|13|NA|NA|TRBJ2-7
CASSPDSFYEQYF
TGTGCCAGCTCACCCGACAGTTTCTACGAGCAGTACTTC
>TRBV12-3/TRBV12-4|13|NA|NA|TRBJ1-1
CASRVNKNTEAFF
TGTGCCAGCAGAGTGAACAAGAACACTGAAGCTTTCTTT